A selection of T cell receptor beta chains follows, all from one sample in a study of blood T cell repertoires in COVID-19. Measured with immunoSEQ multiplex PCR; TCRdb has only the in-frame clones, and not every one. The table lists roughly 180,000 clones, roughly 84% of them singletons, with over 6.5% in the top ten. Sequences were obtained from peripheral blood. These receptors came from a woman aged 40-49 years with COVID-19, enrolled during active disease. Each CDR3 is given with its conserved first and last residue. D genes are given only for firm matches. Size values are once, few and many counts, or a class for expanded clones, and some rows have none.

- | TRBD1 | 13 | TRBJ1-1 | TRBV5-8 | CAGGTGANTEAFF | TGTGCCGGGGGGACAGGGGCGAACACTGAAGCTTTCTTT
once | TRBD2 | 16 | TRBJ2-1 | TRBV27 | CASSPGLAGGHNEQFF | TGTGCCAGCAGTCCGGGACTAGCGGGAGGACACAATGAGCAGTTCTTC
- | TRBD1 | 15 | TRBJ1-6 | TRBV5-1 | CASSKNRGAGSPLHF | TGCGCCAGCTCAAAAAACAGGGGAGCAGGTTCACCCCTCCACTTT
- | TRBD1 | 15 | TRBJ1-5 | TRBV25-1 | CASSEGRGTYQPQHF | TGTGCCAGCAGTGAAGGCAGGGGGACATATCAGCCCCAGCATTTT
- | TRBD2 | 14 | TRBJ2-5 | TRBV10-2 | CASRGTSGEETQYF | TGCGCCAGCAGGGGGACTAGCGGGGAAGAGACCCAGTACTTC
- | - | 14 | TRBJ1-5 | TRBV19 | CASRVQGAHQPQHF | TGTGCCAGTAGGGTCCAGGGCGCCCATCAGCCCCAGCATTTT
- | TRBD1 | 16 | TRBJ2-7 | TRBV25-1 | CASSESGTGDLDEQYF | TGTGCCAGCAGTGAATCCGGGACAGGGGACCTGGACGAGCAGTACTTC
- | - | 17 | TRBJ1-5 | TRBV5-6 | CASSFGSRRYSNQPQHF | TGTGCCAGCAGCTTTGGGAGCCGACGTTATAGCAATCAGCCCCAGCATTTT
- | TRBD1 | 17 | TRBJ1-5 | TRBV18 | CASSPTRLDRQNQPQHF | TGTGCCAGCTCACCCACCCGACTGGACAGGCAAAATCAGCCCCAGCATTTT
- | - | 14 | TRBJ1-5 | TRBV7-2 | CASSQQRGNQPQHF | TGTGCCAGCAGTCAACAGCGGGGCAATCAGCCCCAGCATTTT
- | TRBD2 | 14 | TRBJ2-7 | TRBV19 | CASSTGTTSYEQYF | TGTGCCAGTAGTACCGGGACTACGTCCTACGAGCAGTACTTC